This TCR beta chain came from a study of cytomegalovirus exposure and HLA in healthy donors. The CDR3 extends over 16 amino acids. V lost 0 bases and J 2 bases, leaving 13 bases between the germline ends. Germline V lookup: CDR1 MNHEY, CDR2 SVGAGI. 13 Jbeta primers and 60 Vbeta primers were used for the PCR. Sequencing was performed with immunoSEQ multiplex PCR; in TCRdb, only in-frame clones are kept and a portion is missing. Of 64,000 or so clones listed, about 85% were seen once; the top ten hold roughly 10%. Sequencing was carried out using PBMCs. This receptor was identified in a female donor in good health and CMV-seronegative. J is TRBJ1-2 and V is TRBV6-5; no clear D gene. In DNA, the CDR3 is TGTGCCAGCAGTTACTCGAACGTACCGGGGAACTATGGCTACACCTTC. Translating it yields CASSYSNVPGNYGYTF.